This is a list of T cell receptor beta chains from one sample in a study of CD8 T cells in Susac syndrome. TCRdb called the immunoSEQ multiplex PCR reads again in MiXCR, with one record for every CDR3 protein. The profile covers 350,000 to 550,000 distinct CDR3 sequences, with 75% to 90% appearing a single time and roughly 0.1% taken by the ten largest. The sequenced material came from CD8+ T cells from PBMCs. The receptor set was obtained from a human donor with multiple sclerosis. Both conserved end residues are part of each CDR3. The order of the fields is V gene, CDR3 protein.

>TRBV6-5
CASSYSAGTEAFF
>TRBV4-1
CASSQGDRTTEAFF
>TRBV6-2/TRBV6-3
CASSYSLLPTRTDTQYF
>TRBV3-1
CASTDRGGLRDTQYF
>TRBV20-1
CSARTLESSYNEQFF
>TRBV10-3
CAIATGDSNQPQHF
>TRBV5-1
CASSLGQVFNTEAFF
>TRBV2
CASSGRVNYGYTF
>TRBV6-1
CASSPGTTIGQGRETQYF
>TRBV12-3/TRBV12-4
CASSSVRTTDTQYF
>TRBV27
CASSSMGQGNQPQHF
>TRBV4-1
CASSQDREGDPYEQYF
>TRBV6-5
CASSLASLLYSNQPQHF
>TRBV27
CASSFTGTTDTQYF
>TRBV5-1
CASSLTALQGYQETQYF
>TRBV5-1
CASSLEAGGDKVYGYTF
>TRBV25-1
CASSEFTSSGNTIYF
>TRBV11-3
CASSLGSGLADDQPFSYNEQFF
>TRBV19
CASTGTLNTEAFF
>TRBV9
CASSVGSTGQETQYF
>TRBV2
CASSGDRVTGANVLTF
>TRBV20-1
CSAQRELGQAISGNTIYF
>TRBV6-1
CASSGGRFYNSPLHF
>TRBV2
CASSEINQRATDTQYF
>TRBV7-9
CASSAGQGADYGYTF
>TRBV20-1
CSARPLPGTEYEQYF
>TRBV5-1
CASSLARSDREGGRSNQPQHF
>TRBV5-1
CASSPRRGYYEQYF
>TRBV10-2
CASSDSWRDSSYEQYF
>TRBV19
CASSTGRGYEQYF
>TRBV5-5
CASSLGQVDHYGYTF
>TRBV27
CASSHGRQSNQPQHF
>TRBV10-3
CAIRGEENTEAFF
>TRBV5-8
CASSPRGHLNTEAFF
>TRBV5-1
CASSSASAFEETQYF
>TRBV3-1
CASSQVTQGVSKNIQYF
>TRBV14
CASSQGYSRTGSGDEQFF
>TRBV5-1
CASSFRGLHPTGELFF
>TRBV5-5
CASSQDITSYNEQFF
>TRBV11-2
CASSPTGNRETQYF
>TRBV6-4
CASKGTGGLEDTEAFF
>TRBV6-5
CASSYSGGQYVSYEQYF